A single sample is the source of the 16 T cell receptor beta chains below, sequenced in a study of T cell changes during pregnancy in multiple sclerosis. The protocol was immunoSEQ multiplex PCR, while the TCRdb copy is restricted to in-frame clones and leaves out a portion. This sample has roughly 31,000 clones; approximately 90% occur once, and the top ten carry roughly 0.74%. The sample in question was CD4+ T cells from peripheral blood mononuclear cells, obtained in the first trimester of pregnancy. The source of these receptors is a female donor with multiple sclerosis, enrolled in a pregnancy study.

This chain connects TRBV10-3 to TRBJ1-2; D might be TRBD1 (6 bases). Trimming cost V 7 bases and J 8 bases, with 17 bases left between them. In germline, CDR1 is ENHRY, CDR2 SYGVKD. This CDR3 is 13 amino acids long. This chain's CDR3 is CAINRPWGPGYTF. The CDR3 DNA sequence: TGTGCCATCAATAGACCTTGGGGGCCGGGCTACACCTTC.

In regard to this clone: Sequence at one end of the junction differs from germline and may be a read error. The rearrangement links TRBV7-7 to TRBJ2-5; 7 bases agree with TRBD2. Germline V gene sequence: CDR1 SSHAT, CDR2 FNYEAQ (reference sequence). This CDR3 has 14 amino acids. CDR3: CASSLWEGQETQYF. DNA for the CDR3: TGTGCTAGCAGCTTATGGGAGGGTCAAGAGACCCAGTACTTC.

V is TRBV7-2 and J is TRBJ1-2, with TRBD1 identical over 7 bases. CDR1 is SGHTA and CDR2 is FQGNSA in the germline V gene. The V and J ends lost 5 bases and 4 bases, in that order; junction bases with no gene match: 10. This CDR3 is built from 15 residues. CDR3 nucleotides: TGTGCCAGCAGCCCCGCGACAGGGAGGAGCTATGGCTACACCTTC. Encoded protein: CASSPATGRSYGYTF.

The V gene is TRBV29-1, the J gene TRBJ2-1; 10 nucleotides agree with TRBD1. The V and J ends lost 1 base and 3 bases, in that order; junction bases with no gene match: 15. Per germline, CDR1 SQVTM and CDR2 ANQGSEA. This CDR3 is 19 amino acids long. CDR3 protein: CSVEGPIEIRDRGYNEQFF. The CDR3 DNA reads TGCAGCGTTGAAGGGCCAATTGAGATAAGGGACAGGGGCTACAATGAGCAGTTCTTC.

The rearrangement links TRBV11-2 to TRBJ1-1; D is uncertain. This CDR3 is built from 16 residues. With 5 bases removed from V and 0 bases from J, the gap between germline ends came to 16 bases. Germline V gives CDR1 SGHAT, CDR2 FQNNGV. The CDR3 nucleotides read TGTGCCAGCAGCCTCAGGTTTGGCACAGTGAACACTGAAGCTTTCTTT. It yields the protein CASSLRFGTVNTEAFF.

The chain employs TRBV6-1 and TRBJ1-5, with D possibly matching TRBD1 (5 bases). Trimming removed 0 bases at V and 4 bases at J, with 13 bases between. The CDR3 is 16 residues long. Germline values: CDR1 MNHNS, CDR2 SASEGT. Written as DNA, the CDR3 is TGTGCCAGCAGTGAAGCGATATATAACAGGAATCAGCCCCAGCATTTT. Its translation is CASSEAIYNRNQPQHF.

The chain uses TRBV5-1 and TRBJ1-1; D unresolved. Trimming shortened V by 1 base and J by 1 base, and 8 bases separated the two germline ends. Germline V gene lookup returns CDR1 SGHRS and CDR2 YFSETQ. This CDR3 spans 14 amino acids. For the CDR3, the DNA is TGCGCCAGCAGCTTGAATCCGGGGAACACTGAAGCTTTCTTT. Protein product: CASSLNPGNTEAFF.

The chain joins TRBV5-4 to TRBJ1-2, with D uncertain. Germline V gene lookup returns CDR1 SGHNT and CDR2 YYREEE (reference sequence). V lost 4 bases and J lost 4, with 14 bases in between. The CDR3 contains 14 residues. This CDR3 reads CASSPDGSSYGYTF. The CDR3 DNA reads as TGTGCCAGCAGCCCAGACGGGAGCTCCTATGGCTACACCTTC.

The chain is built from TRBV11-3 and TRBJ2-5; possible D gene TRBD1, 6 bases. V lost 5 bases to trimming and J lost 5 bases, with 12 bases between them. The CDR3 loop spans 13 amino acids. The germline V gene encodes CDR1 SGHNT and CDR2 YENEEA. CDR3 loop: CASSRTGKETQYF. The CDR3 region has the DNA TGTGCCAGCAGCCGTACAGGGAAGGAGACCCAGTACTTC.

The chain joins TRBV21-1 to TRBJ2-2; the table's D call of TRBD2 was not tested on the DNA. TRBV21-1 is a pseudogene locus. The CDR3 sequence is 15 residues long. CDR3 sequence (DNA): TGTGCCAGCATCCCTCTAGCGGTCCTCACCGGGGAGCTGTTTTTT. This translates into CASIPLAVLTGELFF.

The chain links TRBV4-3 to TRBJ2-3; 8 positions match TRBD2. The CDR3 loop spans 17 amino acids. The ends lost 0 bases at V and 6 bases at J; junction bases unmatched: 11. The germline V gene has CDR1 LGHNA and CDR2 YSLEER. CDR3 loop: CASSQDGFGGALDTQYF. In nucleotides, the CDR3 is TGCGCCAGCAGCCAAGACGGGTTCGGGGGGGCCTTGGATACGCAGTATTTT.

V gene TRBV5-1 combines with J gene TRBJ2-7; tentative D call: TRBD1 (5 bases). CDR1 is SGHRS and CDR2 is YFSETQ in the germline V gene. The CDR3 covers 13 residues. Trimming shortened V by 2 bases and J by 2 bases, and 8 bases separated the two germline ends. Here the CDR3 DNA reads TGCGCCAGCAGCTTTGACAGAACCTACGAGCAGTACTTC. It is translated as CASSFDRTYEQYF.

The chain recombines TRBV6-5 with TRBJ2-1, with a tentative D call TRBD1 (6 bases). V shed 4 bases and J shed 7 bases, with 14 bases lying between them. Germline-derived CDR1 and CDR2 are MNHEY and SVGAGI. This CDR3 is built from 14 residues. The chain's CDR3 is CASSSIRGTNEQFF. DNA of the CDR3: TGTGCCAGCAGTTCCATCAGGGGTACTAATGAGCAGTTCTTC.

The V and J genes are TRBV12-5 and TRBJ2-6, with D uncertain. V was pared by 1 base and J by 4 bases, with 11 bases between. This CDR3 region has 16 residues. In germline, CDR1 is LGHNT, CDR2 FRNRAP. CDR3 amino acids: CASGLGGLRGANVLTF. Written as DNA, the CDR3 is TGTGCTAGTGGTTTGGGAGGCCTCAGAGGGGCCAACGTCCTGACTTTC.

The J gene is TRBJ2-7, the V gene TRBV11-2, with D maybe TRBD2 (7 bases). The CDR3 length is 16 residues. Germline V gene data show CDR1 as SGHAT and CDR2 as FQNNGV. The V and J ends lost 2 bases and 4 bases respectively, with 18 bases between them. In DNA form, the CDR3 reads TGTGCCAGCAGCTTAACAGGGATCACGGGGGGATACGAGCAGTACTTC. Amino acid sequence: CASSLTGITGGYEQYF.

The V gene is TRBV30, the J gene TRBJ2-7, with 7 nucleotides matching TRBD1. The CDR3 is 14 residues long. V was pared by 0 bases and J by 0 bases, with 2 bases of the junction left unmatched. Germline CDR1 GTSNPN, CDR2 SVGIG (reference sequence). CDR3 nucleotides: TGTGCCTGGAGTGTGTGGGACAGCTCCTACGAGCAGTACTTC. This encodes CAWSVWDSSYEQYF.